Listed below are T cell receptor beta chains from one sample, sequenced in a study of response to subunit inactivated influenza vaccine. TCRdb reprocessed the RT-PCR reads via MiXCR and lists one record per CDR3 protein. The sample lists over 800,000 distinct CDR3 sequences, 21% occurring once. The sequencing used PBMCs from blood, collected less than 6 days after vaccination. The receptors come from a man between 45 and 60 years old who received an inactivated influenza vaccine. The CDR3 runs from the conserved cysteine through the conserved F or W. The size entry is marked missing in some rows and otherwise reads once, few, many or a size class.

v_gene: TRBV24-1; abundance: few; j_gene: TRBJ2-7; len: 19; CDR3aa: CATSDLQLSQPRRASEQYF
v_gene: TRBV12-3/TRBV12-4; abundance: -; j_gene: TRBJ1-4; len: 13; CDR3aa: CASRQGEGGKLFF
v_gene: TRBV12-3/TRBV12-4; abundance: -; j_gene: TRBJ2-1; len: 14; CDR3aa: CASSSGLQGNEQFF
v_gene: TRBV15; abundance: few; j_gene: TRBJ2-7; len: 13; CDR3aa: CATSTGPSYEQYF
v_gene: TRBV20-1; abundance: few; j_gene: TRBJ1-4; len: 15; CDR3aa: CSARGLAVTNEKLFF
v_gene: TRBV20-1; abundance: once; j_gene: TRBJ1-2; len: 13; CDR3aa: CSARDQGIGGYTF
v_gene: TRBV15; abundance: -; j_gene: TRBJ2-2; len: 16; CDR3aa: CATSRGLAGFTGELFF
v_gene: TRBV25-1; abundance: -; j_gene: TRBJ2-2; len: 16; CDR3aa: CASSEYPSGVTGELFF
v_gene: TRBV5-1; abundance: many; j_gene: TRBJ2-1; len: 15; CDR3aa: CASSLGGTSYNEQFF
v_gene: TRBV12-3/TRBV12-4; abundance: -; j_gene: TRBJ1-1; len: 16; CDR3aa: CASSFYSGAGGTEAFF
v_gene: TRBV2; abundance: -; j_gene: TRBJ2-5; len: 14; CDR3aa: CASSDPDLKETQYF
v_gene: TRBV11-2; abundance: few; j_gene: TRBJ2-7; len: 17; CDR3aa: CASSVSLAGTGASEQYF
v_gene: TRBV20-1; abundance: few; j_gene: TRBJ1-2; len: 12; CDR3aa: CSASSQPNGYTF
v_gene: TRBV11-2; abundance: few; j_gene: TRBJ2-6; len: 16; CDR3aa: CASSAQGNPGANVLTF
v_gene: TRBV12-3/TRBV12-4; abundance: -; j_gene: TRBJ1-1; len: 12; CDR3aa: CASRGRNTEAFF
v_gene: TRBV25-1; abundance: few; j_gene: TRBJ1-1; len: 12; CDR3aa: CASSGSGFEAFF
v_gene: TRBV19; abundance: -; j_gene: TRBJ2-2; len: 15; CDR3aa: CASSIDRGYTGELFF
v_gene: TRBV7-9; abundance: -; j_gene: TRBJ2-5; len: 15; CDR3aa: CASSFSGTSEETQYF
v_gene: TRBV7-2; abundance: few; j_gene: TRBJ1-3; len: 15; CDR3aa: CASSSQPRQGLTIYF
v_gene: TRBV12-3/TRBV12-4; abundance: -; j_gene: TRBJ1-4; len: 16; CDR3aa: CASSSNRPGTAEKLFF
v_gene: TRBV7-9; abundance: -; j_gene: TRBJ1-1; len: 17; CDR3aa: CASSRRDTEGMNTEAFF
v_gene: TRBV5-1; abundance: -; j_gene: TRBJ2-7; len: 16; CDR3aa: CASSSLAGTSGYEQYF
v_gene: TRBV10-3; abundance: -; j_gene: TRBJ1-1; len: 14; CDR3aa: CAISEGQGNTEAFF
v_gene: TRBV7-1; abundance: -; j_gene: TRBJ2-3; len: 22; CDR3aa: CASSSRGQGSSTRGSSADTQYF
v_gene: TRBV5-5; abundance: -; j_gene: TRBJ1-6; len: 17; CDR3aa: CASSLTHRGPIDSPLHF
v_gene: TRBV5-1; abundance: -; j_gene: TRBJ1-1; len: 15; CDR3aa: CASRAHGDRNTEAFF
v_gene: TRBV15; abundance: many; j_gene: TRBJ2-4; len: 16; CDR3aa: CATSILAGATKNIQYF
v_gene: TRBV20-1; abundance: few; j_gene: TRBJ1-5; len: 13; CDR3aa: CSASSGLGQPQHF
v_gene: TRBV5-1; abundance: many; j_gene: TRBJ2-1; len: 16; CDR3aa: CASSREVAQTYNEQFF
v_gene: TRBV11-1; abundance: -; j_gene: TRBJ2-5; len: 17; CDR3aa: CASSLVRLAGPDGTQYF
v_gene: TRBV10-3; abundance: few; j_gene: TRBJ2-5; len: 14; CDR3aa: CAISRDSFQETQYF
v_gene: TRBV7-3; abundance: -; j_gene: TRBJ2-1; len: 15; CDR3aa: CASSLRLADDNEQFF
v_gene: TRBV6-5; abundance: few; j_gene: TRBJ2-7; len: 16; CDR3aa: CASSYSQAGDFYEQYF
v_gene: TRBV11-1; abundance: -; j_gene: TRBJ2-7; len: 18; CDR3aa: CASSLGLAGGPISYEQYF
v_gene: TRBV7-2; abundance: few; j_gene: TRBJ2-2; len: 15; CDR3aa: CASSLGPMVTGELFF
v_gene: TRBV20-1; abundance: -; j_gene: TRBJ2-5; len: 13; CDR3aa: CSARDGSRETQYF
v_gene: TRBV7-2; abundance: -; j_gene: TRBJ2-5; len: 16; CDR3aa: CASSLAGGLGQETQYF
v_gene: TRBV7-2; abundance: -; j_gene: TRBJ2-3; len: 14; CDR3aa: CASSLIWTGDTQYF
v_gene: TRBV11-2; abundance: few; j_gene: TRBJ2-5; len: 18; CDR3aa: CASRRGASGGIGFETQYF
v_gene: TRBV21-1; abundance: once; j_gene: TRBJ2-5; len: 16; CDR3aa: CASSGLAGAYQETQYF
v_gene: TRBV28; abundance: -; j_gene: TRBJ1-1; len: 17; CDR3aa: CASSLYSGPTPDTEAFF
v_gene: TRBV7-7; abundance: -; j_gene: TRBJ2-5; len: 18; CDR3aa: CASSLAPGLAGGRETQYF
v_gene: TRBV12-3/TRBV12-4; abundance: many; j_gene: TRBJ2-1; len: 14; CDR3aa: CASSLRGSYNEQFF
v_gene: TRBV13; abundance: few; j_gene: TRBJ2-1; len: 19; CDR3aa: CASIRGGQGARPRYNEQFF
v_gene: TRBV20-1; abundance: many; j_gene: TRBJ2-7; len: 14; CDR3aa: CSATDASGIYEQYF
v_gene: TRBV7-2; abundance: -; j_gene: TRBJ1-6; len: 14; CDR3aa: CASSLTDRASPLHF
v_gene: TRBV14; abundance: few; j_gene: TRBJ1-1; len: 14; CDR3aa: CASSQNYRGAEAFF
v_gene: TRBV7-9; abundance: few; j_gene: TRBJ1-4; len: 15; CDR3aa: CASSPGAGPGEKLFF
v_gene: TRBV7-6; abundance: -; j_gene: TRBJ2-1; len: 14; CDR3aa: CASSHVGSYNEQFF
v_gene: TRBV10-3; abundance: few; j_gene: TRBJ2-6; len: 15; CDR3aa: CAISESRSGANVLTF
v_gene: TRBV7-8; abundance: many; j_gene: TRBJ2-1; len: 15; CDR3aa: CASSRRDRDYNEQFF
v_gene: TRBV7-2; abundance: -; j_gene: TRBJ1-1; len: 12; CDR3aa: CASSLGRQGAFF
v_gene: TRBV15; abundance: few; j_gene: TRBJ1-5; len: 15; CDR3aa: CATSRDKYSNQPQHF
v_gene: TRBV29-1; abundance: -; j_gene: TRBJ1-1; len: 12; CDR3aa: CSVVPENTEAFF